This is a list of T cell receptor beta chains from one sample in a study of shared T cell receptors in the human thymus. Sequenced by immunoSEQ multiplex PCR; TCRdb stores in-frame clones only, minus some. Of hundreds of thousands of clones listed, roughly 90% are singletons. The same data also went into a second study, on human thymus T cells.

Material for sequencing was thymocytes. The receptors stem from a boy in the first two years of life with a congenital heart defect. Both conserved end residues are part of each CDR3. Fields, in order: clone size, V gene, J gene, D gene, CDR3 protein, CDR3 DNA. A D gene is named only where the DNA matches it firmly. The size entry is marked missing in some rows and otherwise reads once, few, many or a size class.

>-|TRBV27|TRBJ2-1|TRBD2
CASSLGPGTNYNEQFF
TGTGCCAGCAGTCTGGGGCCCGGGACTAATTACAATGAGCAGTTCTTC
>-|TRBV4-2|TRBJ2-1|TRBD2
CASSHISGTYNEQFF
TGTGCCAGCAGCCACATAAGCGGGACTTACAATGAGCAGTTCTTC
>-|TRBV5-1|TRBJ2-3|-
CASSLEASRTSTDTQYF
TGCGCCAGCAGCTTGGAGGCTTCGCGGACTAGCACAGATACGCAGTATTTT
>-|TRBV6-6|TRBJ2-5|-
CASFQGGLPPGTQYF
TGTGCCAGTTTTCAGGGGGGACTCCCCCCTGGGACCCAGTACTTC
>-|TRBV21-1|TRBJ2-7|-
CASSKGLRGQPYEQYF
TGTGCCAGCAGCAAAGGTTTGAGGGGACAGCCCTACGAGCAGTACTTC
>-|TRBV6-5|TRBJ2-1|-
CASGYIRAQAYNEQFF
TGTGCCAGCGGTTACATAAGAGCTCAAGCCTACAATGAGCAGTTCTTC
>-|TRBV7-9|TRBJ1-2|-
CASSLDTPGFGYTF
TGTGCCAGCAGCTTAGATACTCCAGGGTTTGGCTACACCTTC
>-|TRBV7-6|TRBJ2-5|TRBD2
CASSLLAGGPLKEQYF
TGTGCCAGCAGCTTACTAGCGGGAGGGCCATTGAAGGAGCAGTACTTC
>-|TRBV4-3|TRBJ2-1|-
CASSQARRGEGEQFF
TGCGCCAGCAGCCAAGCCCGGAGGGGGGAGGGTGAGCAGTTCTTC
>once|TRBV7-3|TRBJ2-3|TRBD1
CASSSPRQGTEDTQYF
TGTGCCAGCAGCTCACCCCGACAGGGGACTGAGGATACGCAGTATTTT
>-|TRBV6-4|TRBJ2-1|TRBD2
CASRAIAGGPNEQFF
TGTGCCAGCAGGGCAATAGCGGGAGGGCCGAATGAGCAGTTCTTC
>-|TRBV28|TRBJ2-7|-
CASSLKLGLALSSYEQYF
TGTGCCAGCAGTTTAAAATTGGGGCTAGCGCTTAGCTCCTACGAGCAGTACTTC
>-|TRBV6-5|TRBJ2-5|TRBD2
CASSRLAGETQYF
TGTGCCAGCAGCCGACTAGCAGGAGAGACCCAGTACTTC
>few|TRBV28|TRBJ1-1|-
CASSPNRRTEAFF
TGTGCCAGCAGTCCAAATAGGAGGACTGAAGCTTTCTTT
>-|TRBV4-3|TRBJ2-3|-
CASSQGLVTKGDTQYF
TGCGCCAGCAGCCAAGGGCTGGTCACTAAGGGGGATACGCAGTATTTT
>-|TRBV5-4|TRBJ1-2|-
CASSLRQKPYGYTF
TGTGCCAGCAGCTTGCGCCAGAAACCCTATGGCTACACCTTC
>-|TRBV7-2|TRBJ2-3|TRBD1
CASSTRDRGSTDTQYF
TGTGCCAGCAGCACGCGGGACAGGGGAAGCACAGATACGCAGTATTTT
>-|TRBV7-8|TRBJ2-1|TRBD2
CASSLVPPGLAAYNEQFF
TGTGCCAGCAGCTTAGTACCCCCGGGACTAGCGGCCTACAATGAGCAGTTCTTC
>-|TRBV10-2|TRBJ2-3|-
CASSETRQAPDTQYF
TGCGCCAGCAGCGAAACACGACAGGCCCCCGATACGCAGTATTTT
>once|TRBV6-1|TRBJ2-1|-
CASSEGNSAHEQFF
TGTGCCAGCAGTGAAGGAAACTCCGCGCATGAGCAGTTCTTC
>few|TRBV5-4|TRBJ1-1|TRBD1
CASSLAGTANTEAFF
TGTGCCAGCAGCTTGGCCGGGACAGCGAACACTGAAGCTTTCTTT
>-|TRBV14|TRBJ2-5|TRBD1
CASSSGTENQETQYF
TGTGCCAGCAGCTCCGGGACAGAGAATCAAGAGACCCAGTACTTC
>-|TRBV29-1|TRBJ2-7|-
CSAISGGFNEQYF
TGCAGCGCAATTAGCGGTGGTTTTAACGAGCAGTACTTC
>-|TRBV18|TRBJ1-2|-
CASSPPHRILYGYTF
TGTGCCAGCTCACCACCTCACAGGATTCTCTATGGCTACACCTTC
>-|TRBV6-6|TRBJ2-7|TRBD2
CASSYSQRENNEQYF
TGTGCCAGCAGTTACTCCCAGCGGGAGAATAACGAGCAGTACTTC
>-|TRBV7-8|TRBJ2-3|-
CASSLPPSAGTDTQYF
TGTGCCAGCAGCCTCCCTCCGAGCGCCGGCACAGATACGCAGTATTTT
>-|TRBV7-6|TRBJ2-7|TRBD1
CASSPFPGQGTYEQYF
TGTGCCAGCAGCCCTTTCCCGGGACAGGGGACGTACGAGCAGTACTTC
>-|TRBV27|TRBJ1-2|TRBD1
CASSSYQNPRDRDYGYTF
TGTGCCAGCAGTTCCTATCAAAACCCCCGGGACAGAGACTATGGCTACACCTTC
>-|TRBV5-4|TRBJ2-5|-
CASSLEETQYF
TGTGCCAGCAGCCTAGAAGAGACCCAGTACTTC
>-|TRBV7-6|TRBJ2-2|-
CASSLIGQNTGELFF
TGTGCCAGCAGCCTAATTGGACAGAACACCGGGGAGCTGTTTTTT
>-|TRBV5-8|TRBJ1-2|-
CASSLIVVLYGYTF
TGTGCCAGCAGCTTGATAGTCGTTCTATATGGCTACACCTTC
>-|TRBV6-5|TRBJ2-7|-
CASRAGLYEQYF
TGTGCCAGCAGAGCCGGACTATACGAGCAGTACTTC
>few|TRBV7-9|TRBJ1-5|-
CASSHTNSSNQPQHF
TGTGCCAGCAGCCATACCAACTCTAGCAATCAGCCCCAGCATTTT
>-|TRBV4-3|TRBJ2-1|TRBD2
CASSQDGLAGESYNEQFF
TGCGCCAGCAGCCAAGATGGGCTAGCGGGAGAATCCTACAATGAGCAGTTCTTC
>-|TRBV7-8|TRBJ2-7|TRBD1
CASRRLSIRTGAYEQYF
TGTGCCAGCAGGAGACTTAGTATAAGGACAGGGGCCTACGAGCAGTACTTC
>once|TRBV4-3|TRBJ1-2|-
CASSQARTAANYGYTF
TGCGCCAGCAGCCAAGCTCGGACAGCAGCTAACTATGGCTACACCTTC
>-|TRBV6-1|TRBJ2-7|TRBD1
CASSEGRKGAHEQYF
TGTGCCAGCAGTGAAGGGCGGAAGGGGGCCCACGAGCAGTACTTC
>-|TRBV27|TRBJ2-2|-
CASSLAPRAGELFF
TGTGCCAGCAGTTTAGCCCCCCGAGCCGGGGAGCTGTTTTTT
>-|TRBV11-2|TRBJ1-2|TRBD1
CASSLQGTGGFVGYTF
TGTGCCAGCAGCCTGCAAGGGACAGGGGGCTTCGTGGGCTACACCTTC
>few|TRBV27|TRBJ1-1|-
CASSSGTEAFF
TGTGCCAGCAGTTCGGGCACTGAAGCTTTCTTT
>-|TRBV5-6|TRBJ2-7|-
CASSHRIREQYF
TGTGCCAGCAGTCACAGGATACGCGAGCAGTACTTC
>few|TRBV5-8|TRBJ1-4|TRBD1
CASSLGGGINEKLFF
TGTGCCAGCAGCTTGGGAGGGGGCATTAATGAAAAACTGTTTTTT
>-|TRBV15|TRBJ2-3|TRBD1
CATSRPLGDREGATDTQYF
TGTGCCACCAGCAGGCCTTTGGGGGACAGGGAGGGCGCCACAGATACGCAGTATTTT
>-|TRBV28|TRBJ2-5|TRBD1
CASSSRDRVRETQYF
TGTGCCAGCAGTTCCCGGGACAGGGTGAGAGAGACCCAGTACTTC
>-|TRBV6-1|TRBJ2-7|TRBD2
CASSEAKTSGSSYEQYF
TGTGCCAGCAGTGAAGCGAAAACTAGCGGGAGCTCCTACGAGCAGTACTTC